This TCR beta chain stems from a study of cytomegalovirus exposure and HLA in healthy donors. About the research overall: In a previous analysis, 117 million unique TCR beta sequences were found from 150 million to 200 million T cells.

The PCR ran on 60 Vbeta and 13 Jbeta primers. Original data processing: Around 10 million of the 80 million or so unique TCR beta chains counted in a later analysis were shared. Method: immunoSEQ multiplex PCR; TCRdb's copy keeps in-frame clones and lacks some. V and J calls plus clone size are reproduced from that table; the DNA served to infer D and trimming. This sample has about 150,000 clones, with 80% to 85% found just once. The ends lost 6 bases at V and 5 bases at J; junction bases unmatched: 11. This CDR3 spans 15 amino acids. Germline V gene sequence: CDR1 SGHRS, CDR2 YFSETQ. Material for sequencing was PBMCs. This chain uses TRBV5-1 with TRBJ2-7; 10 nucleotides match TRBD2. This TCR derives from a male donor in good health and CMV-seronegative. CDR3 sequence reads: CASTSSGSLGDEQYF. The CDR3, as DNA: TGCGCCAGCACATCTAGCGGGAGCTTGGGAGACGAGCAGTACTTC.